Listed here are 17 T cell receptor beta chains from one sample, sequenced in a study of OX40 agonist ivuxolimab in advanced cancers. Data came from immunoSEQ multiplex PCR; TCRdb stores just in-frame clones and leaves some out. The sample has roughly 35,000 clones; under 85% are singletons. The sequenced sample was CD4+ or CD8+ T cells sorted from blood, obtained in a trial of the OX40 agonist ivuxolimab. The origin of the receptors is an adult with an advanced solid tumor such as melanoma, head and neck, liver or kidney cancer.

The chain employs TRBV6-5 and TRBJ1-2, with D uncertain. Between the trimmed V and J ends, which lost 5 bases and 6 bases, there was a span of 19 bases. The CDR3 contains 15 residues. Germline CDR1 is MNHEY and CDR2 is SVGAGI. The CDR3 sequence is CASSPTQIRYHGYTF. The CDR3 DNA sequence: TGTGCCAGCAGTCCAACCCAAATCAGGTATCATGGCTACACCTTC.

V usage is TRBV5-1 and J usage is TRBJ2-3; TRBD1 agrees at 9 bases. Germline assignment: CDR1 SGHRS and CDR2 YFSETQ. The CDR3 has 16 residues. The ends lost 0 bases at V and 5 bases at J; junction bases unmatched: 7. The CDR3 DNA sequence: TGCGCCAGCAGCTTGGCCCTACAGGGGGCCGTAGATACGCAGTATTTT. It specifies CASSLALQGAVDTQYF.

The chain combines TRBV7-6 with TRBJ2-5, with 8 nucleotides matching TRBD2. The DNA matches TRBJ2-7 better at its end, which makes the J call doubtful. The CDR3 extends over 13 amino acids. Germline lookup yields CDR1 SGHVS and CDR2 FNYEAQ. CDR3: CASSANGGDEQYF. CDR3 nucleotides: TGTGCCAGCAGCGCGAACGGGGGGGACGAGCAGTACTTC.

This clone was seen a single time. The V gene is TRBV7-7, the J gene TRBJ2-7; D gene uncertain. The CDR3 has 13 residues. CDR1 SSHAT and CDR2 FNYEAQ come from the germline V gene (reference sequence). The germline V and J ends were trimmed by 0 bases and 0 bases, with 3 bases remaining between them. DNA for the CDR3: TGTGCCAGCAGCTTAGCGATCTCCTACGAGCAGTACTTC. It encodes CASSLAISYEQYF. The variable domain in full, completed from reference TRBV7-7 and TRBJ2-7, reads GAGVSQSPRYKVTKRGQDVTLRCDPISSHATLYWYQQALGQGPEFLTYFNYEAQPDKSGLPSDRFSAERPEGSISTLTIQRTEQRDSAMYRCASSLAISYEQYFGPGTRLTVT.

This chain uses TRBV5-1 with TRBJ1-1; a possible D gene is TRBD1 (5 bases). The CDR3 totals 14 residues. Germline CDR1 reads SGHRS; CDR2 reads YFSETQ. The ends were cut back, 0 bases at V and 4 bases at J, with 10 bases in the middle. The CDR3 nucleotides read TGCGCCAGCAGCTTGGGCGGGACCTCCACTGAAGCTTTCTTT. Its protein is CASSLGGTSTEAFF. The full variable domain, completed using reference TRBV5-1 and TRBJ1-1, is KAGVTQTPRYLIKTRGQQVTLSCSPISGHRSVSWYQQTPGQGLQFLFEYFSETQRNKGNFPGRFSGRQFSNSRSEMNVSTLELGDSALYLCASSLGGTSTEAFFGQGTRLTVV.

The CDR3 DNA reads as TGCAGCGTTGTCGACAGGGCGGGCACTGGGGCCAACGTCCTGACTTTC. It is translated as CSVVDRAGTGANVLTF. The chain combines TRBV29-1 with TRBJ2-6, with 7 positions matching TRBD1. CDR1 is SQVTM, CDR2 ANQGSEA, per germline. This CDR3 has 16 residues. V gave up 4 bases and J gave up 2 bases; unmatched junction bases: 8.

The genes are TRBV5-1 and TRBJ2-5; 7 bases line up with TRBD2. The CDR3 loop spans 16 amino acids. The germline V gene has CDR1 SGHRS and CDR2 YFSETQ. V lost 3 bases and J lost 2; bases outside the gene matches: 10. The CDR3 bases are TGCGCCAGCAGCTGGCAGCCCTCGGGGGGACAAGAGACCCAGTACTTC. Residues: CASSWQPSGGQETQYF.

The genes are TRBV5-1 and TRBJ1-1; possible D gene TRBD1, 5 bases. Germline V gene sequence: CDR1 SGHRS, CDR2 YFSETQ. This CDR3 spans 13 amino acids. V lost 0 bases and J lost 8, with 11 bases in between. The chain's CDR3 is CASSLAGLQEAFF. Written as DNA, the CDR3 is TGCGCCAGCAGCTTGGCGGGACTCCAAGAAGCTTTCTTT.

The table lists this clone with a few counts. The chain recombines TRBV5-1 with TRBJ2-4; 14 bases fit TRBD2. The V segment lost 3 bases and the J segment 2 bases; nucleotides outside the gene matches: 10. Germline V gene sequence: CDR1 SGHRS, CDR2 YFSETQ. CDR3 length equals 19 residues. DNA of the CDR3: TGCGCCAGCAGCTCCCGGACTAGCGGGGGGCGGGGAACCAAAAACATTCAGTACTTC. It translates to CASSSRTSGGRGTKNIQYF.

The chain uses TRBV5-1 and TRBJ2-4; 9 bases match TRBD2. CDR1 and CDR2 (germline): SGHRS, YFSETQ. The CDR3 totals 15 residues. V shed 6 bases and J 1 base; nucleotides not matched to a gene: 5. The DNA of the CDR3 is TGCGCCAGCAAGTTAGCGGGGGCCGCCAAAAACATTCAGTACTTC. Its protein product is CASKLAGAAKNIQYF.

This clone was picked up one time. The V and J genes are TRBV2 and TRBJ2-2; either TRBD1 or TRBD2 may supply D (6 bases each). V was trimmed by 8 bases and J by 2 bases, leaving 15 bases between them. Germline CDR1 and CDR2: SNHLY and FYNNEI. The CDR3 runs 15 residues. The CDR3 loop is CASRIGGPNTGELFF. CDR3 nucleotide sequence: TGTGCCAGCCGAATCGGGGGCCCAAACACCGGGGAGCTGTTTTTT.

The chain employs TRBV7-9 and TRBJ1-2; D call uncertain. The ends were cut back, 5 bases at V and 3 bases at J, with 16 bases in the middle. CDR1 is SEHNR, CDR2 FQNEAQ, per germline (reference sequence). The CDR3 length is 15 residues. For the CDR3, the DNA is TGTGCCAGCAGCGTCGGTGGGGTTGGGGACTATGGCTACACCTTC. It translates to CASSVGGVGDYGYTF.

This clone was seen a handful of times. The chain employs TRBV10-1 and TRBJ1-6; a possible D gene is TRBD1 (6 bases). Germline V gene lookup returns CDR1 WNHNN and CDR2 SYGVQD (reference sequence). The CDR3 is 14 residues long. The V end lost 8 bases, the J end lost 5 bases, and 13 bases lay between the germline ends. The CDR3 sequence is CASSSGHNNSPLHF. CDR3 in DNA: TGCGCCAGCTCCTCGGGACATAATAATTCACCCCTCCACTTT.

The chain links TRBV5-1 to TRBJ1-2, with TRBD1 matching 7 bases. V lost 4 bases, J lost 7 bases, and 13 bases stayed unmatched. The CDR3 covers 15 residues. Per the germline V gene, CDR1 is SGHRS and CDR2 is YFSETQ. The CDR3 DNA reads TGCGCCAGCAGCCCCATGGACAGGAGGCTCCGTGGCTACACCTTC. This encodes CASSPMDRRLRGYTF. Combining the CDR3 with reference TRBV5-1 and TRBJ1-2 gives the whole variable domain KAGVTQTPRYLIKTRGQQVTLSCSPISGHRSVSWYQQTPGQGLQFLFEYFSETQRNKGNFPGRFSGRQFSNSRSEMNVSTLELGDSALYLCASSPMDRRLRGYTFGSGTRLTVV.

This clone ranks as medium-sized (0.01 to 0.1%). V gene TRBV7-9 combines with J gene TRBJ1-1, with D perhaps matching TRBD1 (5 bases). Trimming removed 5 bases at V and 1 base at J, with 11 bases between. CDR1 and CDR2 from the germline V gene are SEHNR and FQNEAQ (reference sequence). This CDR3 has 14 residues. Here the CDR3 DNA reads TGTGCCAGCAGCCCGCCGAGGGGGAACACTGAAGCTTTCTTT. Amino acid sequence: CASSPPRGNTEAFF.

CDR3 residues: CASKSTGTGSYNEQFF. For the CDR3, the DNA is TGCGCCAGCAAATCGACCGGGACAGGGAGCTACAATGAGCAGTTCTTC. The gene calls are TRBV10-2 and TRBJ2-1; 9 positions agree with TRBD1. The V gene end was trimmed by 7 bases and the J gene end by 3 bases; junction bases not matched to a gene: 10. CDR1 and CDR2 (germline): WSHSY, SAAADI. The CDR3 sequence is 16 residues long.

The CDR3 region is CASSEVQGAYNEQFF. DNA of the CDR3: TGTGCCAGCAGTGAAGTCCAGGGGGCGTACAATGAGCAGTTCTTC. The chain carries TRBV6-1 and TRBJ2-1; 8 bases match TRBD1. Trimming cost V 1 base and J 4 bases; bases outside gene matches: 3. This CDR3 region has 15 residues. CDR1 is MNHNS, CDR2 SASEGT, per germline.